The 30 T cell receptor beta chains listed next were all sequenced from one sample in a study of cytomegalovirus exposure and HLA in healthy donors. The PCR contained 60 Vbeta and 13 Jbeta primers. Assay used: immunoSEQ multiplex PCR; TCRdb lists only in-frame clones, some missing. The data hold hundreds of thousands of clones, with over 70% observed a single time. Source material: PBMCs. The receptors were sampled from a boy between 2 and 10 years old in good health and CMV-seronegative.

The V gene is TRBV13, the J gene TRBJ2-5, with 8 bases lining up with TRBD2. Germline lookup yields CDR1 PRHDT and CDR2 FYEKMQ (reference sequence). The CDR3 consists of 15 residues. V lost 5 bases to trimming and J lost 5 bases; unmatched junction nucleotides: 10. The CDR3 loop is CASSAGLAPRETQYF. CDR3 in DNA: TGTGCCAGCAGCGCTGGACTAGCTCCGAGGGAGACCCAGTACTTC.

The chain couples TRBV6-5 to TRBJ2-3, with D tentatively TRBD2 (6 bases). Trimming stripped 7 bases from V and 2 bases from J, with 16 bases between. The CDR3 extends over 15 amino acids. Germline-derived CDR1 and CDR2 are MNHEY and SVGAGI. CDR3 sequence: CASMGGERNTDTQYF. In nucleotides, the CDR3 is TGTGCCAGCATGGGGGGAGAGCGGAACACAGATACGCAGTATTTT.

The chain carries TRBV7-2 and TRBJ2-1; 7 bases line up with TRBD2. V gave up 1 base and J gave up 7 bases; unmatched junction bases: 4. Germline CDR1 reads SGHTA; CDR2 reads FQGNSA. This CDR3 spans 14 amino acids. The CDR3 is CASSLVTSANEQFF. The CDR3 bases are TGTGCCAGCAGCTTAGTAACTAGCGCTAATGAGCAGTTCTTC.

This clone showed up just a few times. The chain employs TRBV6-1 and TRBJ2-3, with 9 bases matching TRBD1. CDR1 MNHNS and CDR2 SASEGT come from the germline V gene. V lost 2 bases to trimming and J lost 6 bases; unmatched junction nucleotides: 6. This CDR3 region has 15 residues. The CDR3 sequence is CASSEPKGQGDTQYF. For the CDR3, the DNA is TGTGCCAGCAGTGAACCCAAAGGACAGGGGGATACGCAGTATTTT.

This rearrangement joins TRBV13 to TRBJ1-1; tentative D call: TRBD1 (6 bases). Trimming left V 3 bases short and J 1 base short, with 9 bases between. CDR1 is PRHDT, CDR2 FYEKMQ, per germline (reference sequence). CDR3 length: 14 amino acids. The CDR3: CASSFRGQNTEAFF. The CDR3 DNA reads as TGTGCCAGCAGCTTCAGGGGACAGAACACTGAAGCTTTCTTT. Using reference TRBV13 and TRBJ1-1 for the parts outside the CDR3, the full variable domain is AAGVIQSPRHLIKEKRETATLKCYPIPRHDTVYWYQQGPGQDPQFLISFYEKMQSDKGSIPDRFSAQQFSDYHSELNMSSLELGDSALYFCASSFRGQNTEAFFGQGTRLTVV.

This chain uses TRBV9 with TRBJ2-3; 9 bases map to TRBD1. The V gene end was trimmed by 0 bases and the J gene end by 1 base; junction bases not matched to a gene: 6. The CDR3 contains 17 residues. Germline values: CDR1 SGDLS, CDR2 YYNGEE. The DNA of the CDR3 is TGTGCCAGCAGCGTAGTGGACAGGGGTGCGGGCACAGATACGCAGTATTTT. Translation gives CASSVVDRGAGTDTQYF.

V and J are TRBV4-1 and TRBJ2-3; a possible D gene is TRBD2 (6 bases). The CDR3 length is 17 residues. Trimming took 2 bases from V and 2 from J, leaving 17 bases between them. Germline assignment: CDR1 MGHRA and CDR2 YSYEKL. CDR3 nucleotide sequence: TGCGCCAGCAGCCAATCAGGGACTGGCGAGGACACAGATACGCAGTATTTT. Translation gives CASSQSGTGEDTDTQYF.

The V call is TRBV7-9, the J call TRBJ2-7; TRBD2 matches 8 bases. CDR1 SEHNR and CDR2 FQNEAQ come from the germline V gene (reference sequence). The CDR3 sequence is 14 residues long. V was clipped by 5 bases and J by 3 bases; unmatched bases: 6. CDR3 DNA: TGTGCCAGCAGCCGTCAGGGACTAGTCTACGAGCAGTACTTC. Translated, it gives CASSRQGLVYEQYF.

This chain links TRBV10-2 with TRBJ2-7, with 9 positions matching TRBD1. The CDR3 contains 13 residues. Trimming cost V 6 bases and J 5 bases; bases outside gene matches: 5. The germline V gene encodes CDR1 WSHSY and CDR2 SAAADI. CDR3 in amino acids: CASRGQGTDEQYF. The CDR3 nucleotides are TGCGCCAGCAGGGGACAGGGTACCGACGAGCAGTACTTC.

CDR3 loop: CASSARTGSNQPQHF. DNA of the CDR3: TGTGCCAGTAGTGCCAGGACAGGGAGCAATCAGCCCCAGCATTTT. The chain has TRBV19 and TRBJ1-5, with 8 bases lining up with TRBD1. The CDR3 is 15 amino acids. With V trimmed by 5 bases and J by 1 base, 4 bases remained unmatched. Germline V gene lookup returns CDR1 LNHDA and CDR2 SQIVND (reference sequence).

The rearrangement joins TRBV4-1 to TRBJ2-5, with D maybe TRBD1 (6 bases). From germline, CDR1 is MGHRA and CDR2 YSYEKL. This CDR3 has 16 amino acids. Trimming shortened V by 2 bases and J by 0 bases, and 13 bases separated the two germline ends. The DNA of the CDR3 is TGCGCCAGCAGCCAAATAAACACAGGGTACCAAGAGACCCAGTACTTC. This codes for CASSQINTGYQETQYF.

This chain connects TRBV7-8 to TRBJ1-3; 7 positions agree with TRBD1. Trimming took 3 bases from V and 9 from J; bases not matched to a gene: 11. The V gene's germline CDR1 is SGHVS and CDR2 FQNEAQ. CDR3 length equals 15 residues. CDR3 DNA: TGTGCCAGCAGCTTGGGACAGATGGGGGTTGGCACCATATATTTT. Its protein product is CASSLGQMGVGTIYF. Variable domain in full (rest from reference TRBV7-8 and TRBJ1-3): GAGVSQSPRYKVAKRGQDVALRCDPISGHVSLFWYQQALGQGPEFLTYFQNEAQLDKSGLPSDRFFAERPEGSVSTLKIQRTQQEDSAVYLCASSLGQMGVGTIYFGEGSWLTVV.

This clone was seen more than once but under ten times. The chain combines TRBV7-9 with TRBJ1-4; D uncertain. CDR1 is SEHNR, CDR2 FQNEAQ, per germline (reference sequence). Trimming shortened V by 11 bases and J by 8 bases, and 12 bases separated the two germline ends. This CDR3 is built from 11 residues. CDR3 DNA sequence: TGTGCCTGCGGGTCGTCCGAAAAACTGTTTTTT. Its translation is CACGSSEKLFF.

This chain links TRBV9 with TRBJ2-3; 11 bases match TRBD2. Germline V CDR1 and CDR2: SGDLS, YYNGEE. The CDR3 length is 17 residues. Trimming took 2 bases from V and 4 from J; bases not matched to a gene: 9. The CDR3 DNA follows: TGTGCCAGCAGCGTCGAGGTAGCGGGGGGGCTTCCAGATACGCAGTATTTT. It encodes CASSVEVAGGLPDTQYF.

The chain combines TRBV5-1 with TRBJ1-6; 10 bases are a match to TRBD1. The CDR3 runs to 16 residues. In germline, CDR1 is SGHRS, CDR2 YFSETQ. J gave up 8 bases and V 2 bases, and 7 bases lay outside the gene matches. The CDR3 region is CASSFSPGTGDSPLHF. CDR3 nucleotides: TGCGCCAGCAGCTTTTCACCCGGGACAGGGGATTCACCCCTCCACTTT. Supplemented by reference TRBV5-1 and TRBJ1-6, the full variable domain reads KAGVTQTPRYLIKTRGQQVTLSCSPISGHRSVSWYQQTPGQGLQFLFEYFSETQRNKGNFPGRFSGRQFSNSRSEMNVSTLELGDSALYLCASSFSPGTGDSPLHFGNGTRLTVT.

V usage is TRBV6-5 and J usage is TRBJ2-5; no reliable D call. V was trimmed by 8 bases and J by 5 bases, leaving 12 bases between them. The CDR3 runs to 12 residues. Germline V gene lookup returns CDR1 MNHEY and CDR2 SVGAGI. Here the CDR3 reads CASRSLSETQYF. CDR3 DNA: TGTGCCAGCCGTAGCCTCTCGGAGACCCAGTACTTC.

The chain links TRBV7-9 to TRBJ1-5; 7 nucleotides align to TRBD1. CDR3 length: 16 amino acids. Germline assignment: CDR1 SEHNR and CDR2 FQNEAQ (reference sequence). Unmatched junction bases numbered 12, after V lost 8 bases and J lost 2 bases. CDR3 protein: CASAGQTTLGNQPQHF. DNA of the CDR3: TGTGCCAGCGCGGGACAGACCACTCTAGGCAATCAGCCCCAGCATTTT.

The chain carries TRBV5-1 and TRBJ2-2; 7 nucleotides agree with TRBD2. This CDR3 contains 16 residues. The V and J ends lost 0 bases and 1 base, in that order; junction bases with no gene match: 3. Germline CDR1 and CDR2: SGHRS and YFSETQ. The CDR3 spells CASSLDLAENTGELFF. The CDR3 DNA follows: TGCGCCAGCAGCTTGGACCTAGCGGAGAACACCGGGGAGCTGTTTTTT. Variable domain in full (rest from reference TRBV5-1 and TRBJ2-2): KAGVTQTPRYLIKTRGQQVTLSCSPISGHRSVSWYQQTPGQGLQFLFEYFSETQRNKGNFPGRFSGRQFSNSRSEMNVSTLELGDSALYLCASSLDLAENTGELFFGEGSRLTVL.

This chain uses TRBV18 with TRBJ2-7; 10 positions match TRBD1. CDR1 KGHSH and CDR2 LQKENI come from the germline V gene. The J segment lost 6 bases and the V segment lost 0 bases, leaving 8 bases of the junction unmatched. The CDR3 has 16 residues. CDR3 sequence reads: CASSPPTGTGETEQYF. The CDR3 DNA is TGTGCCAGCTCACCACCAACCGGGACAGGGGAGACCGAGCAGTACTTC.

The CDR3 DNA reads as TGTGCCAGCAGCTTACGGGGGGCGGCTGGAAACACCATATATTTT. Translated: CASSLRGAAGNTIYF. The gene calls are TRBV7-9 and TRBJ1-3, with D maybe TRBD1 (6 bases). CDR3 size: 15 residues. V was clipped by 2 bases and J by 2 bases, with 10 bases between them. From germline, CDR1 is SEHNR and CDR2 FQNEAQ (reference sequence).

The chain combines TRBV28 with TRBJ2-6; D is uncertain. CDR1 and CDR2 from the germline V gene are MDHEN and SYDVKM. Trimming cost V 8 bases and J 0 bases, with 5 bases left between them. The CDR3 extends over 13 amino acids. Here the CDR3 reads CASEISGANVLTF. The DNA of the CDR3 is TGTGCCAGCGAGATCTCTGGGGCCAACGTCCTGACTTTC.

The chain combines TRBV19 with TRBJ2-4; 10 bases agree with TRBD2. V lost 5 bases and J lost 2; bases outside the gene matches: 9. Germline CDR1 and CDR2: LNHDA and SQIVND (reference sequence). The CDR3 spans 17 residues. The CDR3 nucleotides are TGTGCCAGTAGTTCTAGCGGGAGAACGAGAACCAAAAACATTCAGTACTTC. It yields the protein CASSSSGRTRTKNIQYF.

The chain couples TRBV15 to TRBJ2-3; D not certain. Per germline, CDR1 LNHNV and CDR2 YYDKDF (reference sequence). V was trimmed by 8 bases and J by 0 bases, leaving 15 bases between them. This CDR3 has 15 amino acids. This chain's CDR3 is CATARSELSTDTQYF. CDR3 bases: TGTGCCACCGCTCGGAGCGAGCTGAGCACAGATACGCAGTATTTT.

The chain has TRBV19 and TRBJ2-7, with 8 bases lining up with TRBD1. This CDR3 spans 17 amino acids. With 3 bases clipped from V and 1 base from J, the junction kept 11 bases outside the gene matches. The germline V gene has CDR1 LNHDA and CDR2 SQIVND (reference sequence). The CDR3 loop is CASSIGPGQAFSYEQYF. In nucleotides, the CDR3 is TGTGCCAGTAGTATCGGACCGGGACAGGCCTTTTCCTACGAGCAGTACTTC. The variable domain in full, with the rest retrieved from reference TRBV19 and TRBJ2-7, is DGGITQSPKYLFRKEGQNVTLSCEQNLNHDAMYWYRQDPGQGLRLIYYSQIVNDFQKGDIAEGYSVSREKKESFPLTVTSAQKNPTAFYLCASSIGPGQAFSYEQYFGPGTRLTVT.

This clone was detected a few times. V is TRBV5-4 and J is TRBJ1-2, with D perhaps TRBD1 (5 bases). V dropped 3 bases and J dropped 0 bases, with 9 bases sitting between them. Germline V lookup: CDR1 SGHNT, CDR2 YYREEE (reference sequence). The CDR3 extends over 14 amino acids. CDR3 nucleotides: TGTGCCAGCAGCTCGGACAACGCTAACTATGGCTACACCTTC. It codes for CASSSDNANYGYTF.

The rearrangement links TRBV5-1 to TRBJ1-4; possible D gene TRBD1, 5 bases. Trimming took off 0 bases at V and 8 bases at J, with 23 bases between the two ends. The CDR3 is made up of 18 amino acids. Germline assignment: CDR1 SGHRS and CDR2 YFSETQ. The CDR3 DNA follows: TGCGCCAGCAGCTTGGGGCAGGGTGTTTCTCCGTTTAGGGAAAAACTGTTTTTT. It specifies CASSLGQGVSPFREKLFF.

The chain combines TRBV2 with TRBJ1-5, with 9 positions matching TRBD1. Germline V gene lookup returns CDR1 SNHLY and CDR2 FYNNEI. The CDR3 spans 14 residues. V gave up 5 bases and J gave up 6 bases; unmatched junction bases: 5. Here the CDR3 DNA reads TGTGCCAGCAGTCGACAGGGGGAAGTTCAGCCCCAGCATTTT. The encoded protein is CASSRQGEVQPQHF.

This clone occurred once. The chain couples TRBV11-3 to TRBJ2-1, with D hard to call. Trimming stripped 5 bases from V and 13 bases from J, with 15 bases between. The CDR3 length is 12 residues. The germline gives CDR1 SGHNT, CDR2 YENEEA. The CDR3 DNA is TGTGCCAGCAGCCAATTTCTAGGCCCACAGTTCTTC. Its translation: CASSQFLGPQFF.

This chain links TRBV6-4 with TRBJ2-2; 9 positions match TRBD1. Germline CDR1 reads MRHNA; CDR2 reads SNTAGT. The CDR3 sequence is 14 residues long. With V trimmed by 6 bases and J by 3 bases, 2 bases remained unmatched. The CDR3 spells CASRQGAYTGELFF. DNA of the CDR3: TGTGCCAGCAGACAGGGGGCCTACACCGGGGAGCTGTTTTTT.

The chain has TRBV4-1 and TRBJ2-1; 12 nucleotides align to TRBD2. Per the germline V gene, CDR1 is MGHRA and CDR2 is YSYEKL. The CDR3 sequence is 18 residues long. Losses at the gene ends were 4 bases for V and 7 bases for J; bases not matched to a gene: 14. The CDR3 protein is CASSPGTLGLAGQNEQFF. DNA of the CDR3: TGCGCCAGCAGCCCCGGGACATTGGGACTAGCGGGCCAAAATGAGCAGTTCTTC.